The 18 T cell receptor beta chains presented below share a single source sample, sequenced in a study of T cells in Graves' hyperthyroidism and ophthalmopathy (dated by TCRdb to about 2019). Preparation of the library involved multiplex PCR. Sequencing used an Illumina HiSeq 2000. The TCR beta CDR3 regions were amplified from the RNA transcripts. For the first round of RT-PCR on the TCR CDR3, the HTBI primer set was used together with the Qiagen OneStep RT-PCR kit. The public sequencing data were trimmed at Q25 with fastp and processed into clonotypes with MiXCR by TCRdb, which kept only in-frame beta chains. When rows share a CDR3 protein, they turn into one entry using the most common DNA and genes. The sample table holds 300,000 to 400,000 distinct CDR3 sequences, of which 21% were seen once. The ten top clones hold 50% to 65% of the sample. Sequencing was carried out using blood. The receptors were sampled from a woman between 45 and 65 years old with Graves' hyperthyroidism.

In this sample, this clonotype turned up many times. The chain employs TRBV20-1 and TRBJ2-3, with 8 bases aligning to TRBD1. CDR1 and CDR2 from the germline V gene are DFQATT and SNEGSKA (reference sequence). The CDR3 contains 13 residues. With 7 bases clipped from V and 1 base from J, the junction kept 4 bases outside the gene matches. The CDR3, as DNA: TGCAGTGGGAAGACAGGGGGCACAGATACGCAGTATTTT. As protein: CSGKTGGTDTQYF.

This clonotype was seen a handful of times. V is TRBV9 and J is TRBJ1-1; D is unclear. Germline values: CDR1 SGDLS, CDR2 YYNGEE. The germline V and J ends were trimmed by 0 bases and 1 base, with 10 bases remaining between them. The CDR3 runs 15 residues. As DNA, the CDR3 is TGTGCCAGCAGCGTAGAAGTAGGGAGGAACACTGAAGCTTTCTTT. Protein: CASSVEVGRNTEAFF.

This clonotype was picked up many times. The chain carries TRBV20-1 and TRBJ2-3, with 10 nucleotides matching TRBD2. This CDR3 is 15 amino acids long. Germline values: CDR1 DFQATT, CDR2 SNEGSKA (reference sequence). With V trimmed by 4 bases and J by 5 bases, 9 bases remained unmatched. The CDR3 reads CSATLLAGVGDTQYF. CDR3 in DNA: TGCAGTGCTACCCTCCTAGCGGGAGTGGGAGATACGCAGTATTTT.

This clonotype has ten or more counts. J is TRBJ2-7 and V is TRBV20-1; perhaps TRBD2 as D (5 bases). The V and J ends lost 2 bases and 5 bases respectively, with 16 bases between them. The CDR3 is 14 amino acids. Germline loops: CDR1 DFQATT, CDR2 SNEGSKA (reference sequence). CDR3 protein: CSARYAGPRNEQYF. CDR3 DNA sequence: TGCAGTGCTAGATACGCGGGCCCAAGGAACGAGCAGTACTTC.

This chain links TRBV29-1 with TRBJ2-5; 7 bases align to TRBD1. This CDR3 is built from 12 residues. J was trimmed by 3 bases and V by 7 bases; bases with no gene match: 5. The V gene's germline CDR1 is SQVTM and CDR2 ANQGSEA. CDR3 nucleotide sequence: TGCAGCGGACTCGGACAGGAAGAGACCCAGTACTTC. Its translation: CSGLGQEETQYF.

Ten or more counts support this clonotype. One end of the junction is discordant with germline, which a read error may explain. The rearrangement joins TRBV6-5 to TRBJ2-3, with 15 nucleotides matching TRBD2. The V gene's germline CDR1 is MNHEY and CDR2 SVGAGI. There are 21 residues in the CDR3. For the CDR3, the DNA is TGTGCCAGCAGTTACTCGATCTTCCGGACTAGCGGGAGGGTTAGCACAGGTACGCAGTATTTT. The encoded protein is CASSYSIFRTSGRVSTGTQYF.

This clonotype was observed at least ten times. V and J are TRBV11-1 and TRBJ2-7, with 8 bases aligning to TRBD1. With V trimmed by 6 bases and J by 3 bases, 7 bases remained unmatched. CDR1 SGHAT and CDR2 FQDESV come from the germline V gene (reference sequence). This CDR3 spans 14 amino acids. CDR3 DNA sequence: TGTGCCAGCAGTTTTATCGACAGGGGCTACGAGCAGTACTTC. As protein: CASSFIDRGYEQYF.

CDR3 loop: CAISKDGGNTIYF. The DNA for the CDR3 is TGTGCCATCAGTAAAGACGGGGGAAACACCATATATTTT. J is TRBJ1-3 and V is TRBV10-3; D is undetermined. Per germline, CDR1 ENHRY and CDR2 SYGVKD. This CDR3 has 13 residues. V shed 5 bases and J shed 4 bases, with 9 bases lying between them.

J is TRBJ1-5 and V is TRBV20-1; the match to TRBD1 covers 10 bases. This CDR3 has 14 residues. Germline loops: CDR1 DFQATT, CDR2 SNEGSKA (reference sequence). V trimming: 6 bases; J trimming: 6 bases; junction bases outside the gene matches: 8. The CDR3 coding sequence is TGCAGTGCCTCCGGGACAGGGGATTCTCAGCCCCAGCATTTT. Residues: CSASGTGDSQPQHF.

This clonotype was seen a few times. V and J are TRBV3-1 and TRBJ2-1; D possibly uses TRBD1 or TRBD2 (5 bases each). The V end was cut by 4 bases, the J end by 9 bases, with 13 bases between. The CDR3 has 13 residues. CDR1 and CDR2 (germline): LGHDT, YNNKEL (reference sequence). Written as DNA, the CDR3 is TGTGCCAGCAGCCCGACCATGAGGGGTGAGCAGTTCTTC. It codes for CASSPTMRGEQFF.

This clonotype appeared many times. The CDR3 protein is CASSSPGRGNQETQYF. CDR3 nucleotide sequence: TGTGCCAGCAGTTCGCCGGGACGGGGCAACCAAGAGACCCAGTACTTC. This sequence joins TRBV28 and TRBJ2-5; perhaps D is TRBD1 or TRBD2 (5 bases each). This CDR3 contains 16 residues. The germline V and J ends were trimmed by 4 bases and 0 bases, with 15 bases remaining between them. In germline, CDR1 is MDHEN, CDR2 SYDVKM.

There are many counts of this clonotype. The chain is built from TRBV3-1 and TRBJ2-1; D is uncertain. From germline, CDR1 is LGHDT and CDR2 YNNKEL (reference sequence). The CDR3 loop spans 11 amino acids. V was trimmed by 7 bases and J by 5 bases, leaving 6 bases between them. Here the CDR3 reads CASISHNEQFF. CDR3 coding DNA: TGTGCCAGCATATCCCACAATGAGCAGTTCTTC.

CDR3: CASSYYSAFYGYTF. DNA for the CDR3: TGTGCCAGCAGTTACTACAGTGCTTTCTATGGCTACACCTTC. The chain carries TRBV28 and TRBJ1-2; D remains unclear. Germline V CDR1 and CDR2: MDHEN, SYDVKM. Trimming pared 4 bases from V and 4 bases from J, leaving 13 bases between. This CDR3 region has 14 residues.

This chain joins TRBV4-1 and TRBJ2-5, with D possibly TRBD2 on 6 matching bases. The DNA matches TRBJ2-1 better at its end, which makes the J call doubtful. CDR3 length equals 12 residues. Germline values: CDR1 MGHRA, CDR2 YSYEKL. CDR3 coding DNA: TGCGCCAGCAGCCAAGGGGGGGAGACCCAGTTCTTC. This encodes CASSQGGETQFF.

This chain uses TRBV27 with TRBJ2-5; 9 bases fit TRBD1. The germline V gene has CDR1 MNHEY and CDR2 SMNVEV (reference sequence). The CDR3 spans 14 residues. V was clipped by 4 bases and J by 5 bases; unmatched bases: 5. CDR3 protein: CASSSTGGFETQYF. The CDR3 DNA is TGTGCCAGCAGTTCGACAGGGGGGTTTGAGACCCAGTACTTC.

J is TRBJ1-4 and V is TRBV5-1, with TRBD1 matching 7 bases. The CDR3 has 13 amino acids. Germline V gene sequence: CDR1 SGHRS, CDR2 YFSETQ. Trimming at V came to 4 bases and at J to 5 bases, leaving 2 bases not matched to a gene. The CDR3 DNA follows: TGCGCCAGCAGCCAGGGACAGAATGAAAAACTGTTTTTT. Encoded protein: CASSQGQNEKLFF.

This clonotype was found many times. V gene TRBV27 combines with J gene TRBJ1-1; D might be TRBD1 (5 bases). V lost 7 bases, J lost 4 bases, and 16 bases lay in between. From germline, CDR1 is MNHEY and CDR2 SMNVEV (reference sequence). The CDR3 spans 14 residues. CDR3 nucleotides: TGTGCCAGCACTTGGGACCCTGGGACCACTGAAGCTTTCTTT. Its protein is CASTWDPGTTEAFF.

This clonotype has a count of ten or more. The V call is TRBV5-1, the J call TRBJ2-3; the D gene could be TRBD1 or TRBD2 (6 bases each). The V and J ends lost 6 bases and 2 bases respectively, with 10 bases between them. Germline-derived CDR1 and CDR2 are SGHRS and YFSETQ. The CDR3 has 13 amino acids. CDR3 region: CASKGGTTDTQYF. CDR3 DNA sequence: TGCGCCAGCAAGGGGGGCACCACAGATACGCAGTATTTT.